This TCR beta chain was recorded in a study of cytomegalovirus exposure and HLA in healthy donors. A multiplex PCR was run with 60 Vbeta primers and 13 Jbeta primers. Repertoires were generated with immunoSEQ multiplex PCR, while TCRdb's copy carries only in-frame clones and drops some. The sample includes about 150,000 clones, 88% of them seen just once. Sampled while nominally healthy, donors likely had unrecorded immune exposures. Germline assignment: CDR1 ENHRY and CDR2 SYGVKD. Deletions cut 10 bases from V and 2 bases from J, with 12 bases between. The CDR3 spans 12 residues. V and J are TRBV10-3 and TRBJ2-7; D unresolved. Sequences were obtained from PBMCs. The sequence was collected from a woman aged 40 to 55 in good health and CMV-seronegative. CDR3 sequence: CASAGAPYEQYF. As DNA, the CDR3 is TGTGCCAGCGCTGGAGCCCCCTACGAGCAGTACTTC.